Listed below are T cell receptor beta chains from one sample, sequenced in a study of blood T cell repertoires in COVID-19. Produced via immunoSEQ multiplex PCR; TCRdb's table is partial and in-frame only. The top ten clones hold 2.9% of a sample with 250,000 to 300,000 clones, roughly 91% of them seen once. Material: PBMCs or T cells enriched from blood (not recorded which). These receptors originate from a woman between 50 and 59 years old who had been exposed to COVID-19. Both conserved end residues are part of each CDR3. Each record gives: J gene, CDR3 length, V gene, clone size, D gene, CDR3 DNA, CDR3 protein. D genes are given only for firm matches. A row's size may be missing; if present it is once, few, many or a size class.

TRBJ2-7 | 13 | TRBV6-5 | once | NA | TGTGCCACCCTCGGACTTCCCTCCTTCGAGCAGTACTTC | CATLGLPSFEQYF
TRBJ2-3 | 19 | TRBV3-1/TRBV3-2 | once | TRBD2 | TGTGCCAGCAGCCAGGACCTTAGCGGGGGGGCCCGTTCCGCAGATACGCAGTATTTT | CASSQDLSGGARSADTQYF
TRBJ1-4 | 14 | TRBV2 | NA | NA | TGTGCCAGCAGTGAAGAGGGGCTGAATGAAAAACTGTTTTTT | CASSEEGLNEKLFF
TRBJ2-3 | 14 | TRBV14 | NA | NA | TGTGCCAGCAGCAACGGACTCCCGCCAGATACGCAGTATTTT | CASSNGLPPDTQYF
TRBJ2-2 | 15 | TRBV9 | NA | NA | TGTGCCAGCAGCACGGTACAGGGGAGGACCGGGGAGCTGTTTTTT | CASSTVQGRTGELFF
TRBJ1-5 | 14 | TRBV2 | few | TRBD1 | TGTGCCAGCAGTAGACAGGGGCTCAATCAGCCCCAGCATTTT | CASSRQGLNQPQHF
TRBJ2-7 | 14 | TRBV3-1/TRBV3-2 | NA | TRBD2 | TGTGCCAGCAGCGTGGGACTAGAGGGCTACGAGCAGTACTTC | CASSVGLEGYEQYF
TRBJ2-1 | 17 | TRBV27 | NA | NA | TGTGCCAGCAGTTTTGCTGCCGGGTCCTTCCTCTCCAATGAGCAGTTCTTC | CASSFAAGSFLSNEQFF
TRBJ2-1 | 15 | TRBV18 | NA | TRBD1 | TGTGCCAGCTCACCCGACAGGGGCTCCTACAATGAGCAGTTCTTC | CASSPDRGSYNEQFF
TRBJ2-5 | 15 | TRBV15 | once | NA | TGTGCCACCAGCAGAGATGGGGGCCAAGGGGAGACCCAGTACTTC | CATSRDGGQGETQYF
TRBJ2-7 | 14 | TRBV19 | NA | TRBD1 | TGTGCCAGTAGCAGGGACAGGAGCTCCTACGAGCAGTACTTC | CASSRDRSSYEQYF
TRBJ2-2 | 13 | TRBV3-1/TRBV3-2 | NA | NA | TGTGCCAGCAGCCACCCAGTCACCGGGGAGCTGTTTTTT | CASSHPVTGELFF
TRBJ1-2 | 15 | TRBV5-1 | NA | TRBD1 | TGCGCCAGCAGCTTGGCCGGGACAGGGGACTATGGCTACACCTTC | CASSLAGTGDYGYTF
TRBJ2-1 | 13 | TRBV30 | NA | NA | TGTGCCTGGAGTCCGGGGAGTTACAATGAGCAGTTCTTC | CAWSPGSYNEQFF
TRBJ1-6 | 16 | TRBV3-1/TRBV3-2 | NA | NA | TGTGCCAGCAGCGACTTGGGGGCACCCTATAATTCACCCCTCCACTTT | CASSDLGAPYNSPLHF
TRBJ2-1 | 14 | TRBV15 | NA | TRBD1 | TGTGCCACCAGCAACCGGGACAGCCACAATGAGCAGTTCTTC | CATSNRDSHNEQFF
TRBJ1-4 | 14 | TRBV19 | NA | NA | TGTGCCAGTAGTTACAGGGAGGGTAATGAAAAACTGTTTTTT | CASSYREGNEKLFF
TRBJ2-7 | 14 | TRBV18 | NA | TRBD1 | TGTGCCAGCTCCCCCGGGACAGGGGGCTACGAGCAGTACTTC | CASSPGTGGYEQYF
TRBJ2-1 | 15 | TRBV5-4 | NA | NA | TGTGCCAGCAGCTTGGCCCCGGGAAGCGACAATGAGCAGTTCTTC | CASSLAPGSDNEQFF
TRBJ1-1 | 16 | TRBV10-3 | NA | NA | TGTGCCATCAGTGAGTCGTGGACAGAGGGGAACACTGAAGCTTTCTTT | CAISESWTEGNTEAFF
TRBJ1-6 | 13 | TRBV5-1 | NA | NA | TGCGCCAGCAGCTTGGACAGTAATTCACCCCTCCACTTT | CASSLDSNSPLHF
TRBJ1-1 | 13 | TRBV27 | NA | NA | TGTGCCAGCAGTTTATGGGGAGGGGAAGAAGCTTTCTTT | CASSLWGGEEAFF
TRBJ1-1 | 13 | TRBV2 | NA | NA | TGTGCCAGCAGTGCCGCGGGGGACACTGAAGCTTTCTTT | CASSAAGDTEAFF
TRBJ2-4 | 14 | TRBV9 | NA | NA | TGTGCCAGCAGCGTAGAGAGTACCAAAAACATTCAGTACTTC | CASSVESTKNIQYF